The entry below gives a single T cell receptor beta chain sequence along with its context. Its target is unknown. This specimen comes from a study of cytotoxic CD8 clonotypes in ibrutinib-treated CLL. Study-wide background: Sample averages reached 250,000 to 300,000 productive templates and some 86,000 productive rearrangements.

Method: immunoSEQ multiplex PCR; TCRdb's copy keeps in-frame clones and lacks some. The table includes 160,000 or so clones, approximately 80% detected once. Points from the study as a whole: Baseline clonality was higher than in age-matched healthy donors and moved in step with circulating CD8+ T-cell counts. Clonality rose at ibrutinib response and fell back toward baseline at progression.

V shed 6 bases and J shed 7 bases, with 15 bases lying between them. The germline V gene has CDR1 MNHEY and CDR2 SVGAGI. The CDR3 totals 13 residues. This clonotype originated in a human donor with chronic lymphocytic leukemia. The chain carries TRBV6-5 and TRBJ1-1; a weak D match, TRBD1 (6 bases). The sample was PBMCs, taken after 24 months of ibrutinib treatment. The CDR3, as DNA: TGTGCCAGCAGAATAACTGTGACAGGTGAAGCTTTCTTT. This translates into CASRITVTGEAFF.